Below are 32 T cell receptor beta chains sequenced from a single sample in a study of blood T cell repertoires in COVID-19. TCRdb keeps only in-frame clones here, not all; method: immunoSEQ multiplex PCR. The repertoire holds hundreds of thousands of clones, around 87% seen once, with less than 15% in the top ten. Sequencing was carried out using PBMCs or T cells enriched from blood (not recorded which). Receptors were obtained from a man aged 25-45 years who had been exposed to COVID-19.

This clone occurred many times. The CDR3 DNA is TGTGCCAGCTCAGCTCCGGGACAGGATAATGAAAAACTGTTTTTT. Protein product: CASSAPGQDNEKLFF. The V call is TRBV18, the J call TRBJ1-4; 8 nucleotides match TRBD1. The J segment lost 4 bases and the V segment lost 5 bases, leaving 6 bases of the junction unmatched. The germline V gene encodes CDR1 KGHSH and CDR2 LQKENI. CDR3 length: 15 residues. Using reference TRBV18 and TRBJ1-4 for the parts outside the CDR3, the full variable domain is NAGVMQNPRHLVRRRGQEARLRCSPMKGHSHVYWYRQLPEEGLKFMVYLQKENIIDESGMPKERFSAEFPKEGPSILRIQQVVRGDSAAYFCASSAPGQDNEKLFFGSGTQLSVL.

The rearrangement links TRBV5-5 to TRBJ1-6, with D possibly being TRBD1 (6 bases). V was cut by 5 bases and J by 4 bases, with 13 bases left in between. The germline V gene has CDR1 SGHKS and CDR2 YYEKEE (reference sequence). The CDR3 has 15 amino acids. The CDR3 loop reads CASRPDSPYNSPLHF. The DNA of the CDR3 is TGTGCCAGCAGACCGGACAGCCCATATAATTCACCCCTCCACTTT.

This chain uses TRBV7-2 with TRBJ1-1; D unresolved. Trimming shortened V by 7 bases and J by 11 bases, and 23 bases separated the two germline ends. The CDR3 extends over 14 amino acids. Germline V lookup: CDR1 SGHTA, CDR2 FQGNSA. CDR3 region: CASNKRGDKWLAFF. The CDR3 nucleotides are TGTGCCAGCAACAAGCGGGGAGACAAATGGTTGGCTTTCTTT.

V gene TRBV9 combines with J gene TRBJ2-5, with D uncertain. Trimming left V 0 bases short and J 5 bases short, with 17 bases between. The CDR3 extends over 16 amino acids. From germline, CDR1 is SGDLS and CDR2 YYNGEE. The CDR3 is CASSVDITGDGETQYF. The CDR3 region has the DNA TGTGCCAGCAGCGTAGACATCACTGGCGACGGGGAGACCCAGTACTTC.

This clone occurred once. J is TRBJ1-2 and V is TRBV7-9, with a possible D match to TRBD1 (5 bases). Per the germline V gene, CDR1 is SEHNR and CDR2 is FQNEAQ (reference sequence). CDR3 length: 14 residues. V was trimmed by 6 bases and J by 4 bases, leaving 15 bases between them. The CDR3 here is CASSRPGLRYGYTF. As DNA, the CDR3 is TGTGCCAGCAGTCGCCCGGGACTCCGCTATGGCTACACCTTC.

The V and J genes are TRBV30 and TRBJ1-2, with D possibly matching TRBD1 (6 bases). The CDR3 spans 11 residues. Germline V gene data show CDR1 as GTSNPN and CDR2 as SVGIG (reference sequence). Trimming removed 7 bases at V and 7 bases at J, with 13 bases between. The CDR3 loop reads CASTVGGGYTF. CDR3 DNA: TGTGCCTCCACTGTAGGGGGTGGCTACACCTTC. Filled out from reference TRBV30 and TRBJ1-2, the complete variable domain reads SQTIHQWPATLVQPVGSPLSLECTVEGTSNPNLYWYRQAAGRGLQLLFYSVGIGQISSEVPQNLSASRPQDRQFILSSKKLLLSDSGFYLCASTVGGGYTFGSGTRLTVV.

This chain connects TRBV5-5 to TRBJ2-1; D is ambiguous. From germline, CDR1 is SGHKS and CDR2 YYEKEE (reference sequence). CDR3 length equals 13 residues. The germline V and J ends were trimmed by 4 bases and 5 bases, with 10 bases remaining between them. CDR3 residues: CASSRAPNNEQFF. The CDR3 nucleotides are TGTGCCAGCAGCAGAGCACCCAACAATGAGCAGTTCTTC.

Of note for this clone: Other DNA sequences of this sample code for an identical CDR3. This sequence joins TRBV12-3 or TRBV12-4 and TRBJ2-2; D call uncertain. The CDR3 spans 12 residues. V was trimmed by 3 bases and J by 7 bases, leaving 6 bases between them. The DNA of the CDR3 is TGTGCCAGCAGTTTTTCGAGCGGGGAGCTGTTTTTT. This encodes CASSFSSGELFF.

The chain combines TRBV5-1 with TRBJ2-5, with D perhaps TRBD1 (5 bases). Trimming shortened V by 2 bases and J by 1 base, and 6 bases separated the two germline ends. The CDR3 contains 13 residues. Germline CDR1 is SGHRS and CDR2 is YFSETQ. CDR3 protein: CASSLDSQETQYF. CDR3 nucleotides: TGCGCCAGCAGCTTAGACAGCCAAGAGACCCAGTACTTC.

The CDR3 nucleotides are TGTGCCAGCAGGAAAAACTTGTTTACTAGCGGGGCATCGACCGGGGAGCTGTTTTTT. Translation: CASRKNLFTSGASTGELFF. This sequence joins TRBV5-4 and TRBJ2-2; 10 bases are a match to TRBD2. CDR1 and CDR2 from the germline V gene are SGHNT and YYREEE (reference sequence). The CDR3 extends over 19 amino acids. The V and J ends lost 5 bases and 5 bases, in that order; junction bases with no gene match: 18.

V is TRBV5-1 and J is TRBJ2-3; weak D call: TRBD2 (5 bases). V lost 0 bases and J lost 6, with 8 bases in between. This CDR3 region has 13 residues. CDR1 and CDR2 from the germline V gene are SGHRS and YFSETQ. The DNA of the CDR3 is TGCGCCAGCAGCTTGGATCCGGGGGATACGCAGTATTTT. It yields the protein CASSLDPGDTQYF.

The V call is TRBV5-1, the J call TRBJ2-3; D is undetermined. V was clipped by 1 base and J by 0 bases, with 12 bases between them. Germline CDR1 is SGHRS and CDR2 is YFSETQ. This CDR3 is built from 16 residues. CDR3 sequence: CASSLKPVTSTDTQYF. DNA of the CDR3: TGCGCCAGCAGCTTGAAACCAGTGACTAGCACAGATACGCAGTATTTT. The whole variable domain, remainder taken from reference TRBV5-1 and TRBJ2-3, is KAGVTQTPRYLIKTRGQQVTLSCSPISGHRSVSWYQQTPGQGLQFLFEYFSETQRNKGNFPGRFSGRQFSNSRSEMNVSTLELGDSALYLCASSLKPVTSTDTQYFGPGTRLTVL.

There are a few counts of this clone. The J gene is TRBJ1-2, the V gene TRBV5-4; TRBD1 might be the D (5 bases). The CDR3 runs to 15 residues. V shed 0 bases and J shed 8 bases, with 17 bases lying between them. The V gene's germline CDR1 is SGHNT and CDR2 YYREEE (reference sequence). The CDR3 reads CASSLASGAGRGYTF. CDR3 nucleotide sequence: TGTGCCAGCAGCTTGGCCTCTGGGGCAGGGCGAGGCTACACCTTC.

The genes are TRBV19 and TRBJ2-7; 12 nucleotides align to TRBD2. The CDR3 length is 16 residues. V lost 1 base to trimming and J lost 2 bases; unmatched junction nucleotides: 3. The V gene's germline CDR1 is LNHDA and CDR2 SQIVND (reference sequence). Here the CDR3 reads CASSIGTSGKTYEQYF. As DNA, the CDR3 is TGTGCCAGTAGTATAGGGACTAGCGGGAAGACCTACGAGCAGTACTTC.

The chain employs TRBV11-2 and TRBJ2-3, with a weak D call TRBD2 (6 bases). The ends were cut back, 4 bases at V and 6 bases at J, with 17 bases in the middle. The CDR3 is 15 amino acids. Germline assignment: CDR1 SGHAT and CDR2 FQNNGV. The CDR3 here is CASSSQGLEADTQYF. Here the CDR3 DNA reads TGTGCCAGCAGCTCCCAGGGACTTGAGGCTGATACGCAGTATTTT.

The J gene is TRBJ1-1, the V gene TRBV29-1, with TRBD1 identical over 7 bases. The CDR3 has 13 amino acids. With V trimmed by 7 bases and J by 0 bases, 5 bases remained unmatched. Per the germline V gene, CDR1 is SQVTM and CDR2 is ANQGSEA. For the CDR3, the DNA is TGCAGCGGCAGGGACAGTGTGAACACTGAAGCTTTCTTT. Its translation: CSGRDSVNTEAFF.

J is TRBJ1-4 and V is TRBV10-3, with 7 bases identical to TRBD1. The V segment lost 3 bases and the J segment 8 bases; nucleotides outside the gene matches: 9. CDR3 length equals 15 residues. Per the germline V gene, CDR1 is ENHRY and CDR2 is SYGVKD. CDR3 in DNA: TGTGCCATCAGTGACCCGACAGGGTCGGGAGAAAAACTGTTTTTT. This gives the protein CAISDPTGSGEKLFF.

This chain links TRBV12-5 with TRBJ1-3; D remains unclear. The V end was cut by 3 bases, the J end by 4 bases, with 4 bases between. The CDR3 runs 12 residues. Germline V gives CDR1 LGHNT, CDR2 FRNRAP. CDR3 in DNA: TGTGCTAGTGGTTTAGAGGGAAACACCATATATTTT. Translation: CASGLEGNTIYF.

The J gene is TRBJ1-2, the V gene TRBV7-9, with 7 positions matching TRBD1. The trim removed 5 bases at V and 2 bases at J, leaving 8 bases unmatched. Germline V gives CDR1 SEHNR, CDR2 FQNEAQ (reference sequence). The CDR3 is 15 residues long. In DNA form, the CDR3 reads TGTGCCAGCAGCCCCCGGGGGACAGACAACTATGGCTACACCTTC. It codes for CASSPRGTDNYGYTF.

The chain joins TRBV14 to TRBJ2-7; a weak D match, TRBD2 (5 bases). V was pared by 3 bases and J by 4 bases, with 19 bases between. The CDR3 length is 16 residues. Germline CDR1 SGHDN, CDR2 FVKESK. This chain's CDR3 is CASSQLSGDTQYEQYF. The CDR3 nucleotides are TGTGCCAGCAGCCAGCTCAGCGGAGACACCCAATACGAGCAGTACTTC.

The J gene is TRBJ1-1, the V gene TRBV10-3, with D possibly matching TRBD1 (5 bases). V was cut by 8 bases and J by 1 base, with 11 bases left in between. The germline V gene has CDR1 ENHRY and CDR2 SYGVKD. This CDR3 spans 13 amino acids. CDR3 region: CAIRQRTNTEAFF. Written as DNA, the CDR3 is TGTGCCATCCGACAGAGAACGAACACTGAAGCTTTCTTT.

This chain connects TRBV3-1 (or the pseudogene TRBV3-2) to TRBJ2-7; 8 bases map to TRBD1. V dropped 4 bases and J dropped 4; count of bases not matched to a gene: 6. Germline CDR1 and CDR2: LGHDT and YNNKEL (reference sequence). The CDR3 length is 14 residues. The CDR3 spells CASSPGTGVYEQYF. The CDR3 DNA reads as TGTGCCAGCAGCCCTGGGACAGGAGTTTACGAGCAGTACTTC.

V gene TRBV29-1 combines with J gene TRBJ1-2; no firm D call. Germline-derived CDR1 and CDR2 are SQVTM and ANQGSEA. With 6 bases removed from V and 4 bases from J, the gap between germline ends came to 9 bases. The CDR3 sequence is 11 residues long. The CDR3 loop reads CSVQAGYGYTF. The DNA of the CDR3 is TGCAGCGTCCAGGCAGGCTATGGCTACACCTTC.

CDR3 region: CASSREGAGNNQPQHF. The DNA for the CDR3 is TGTGCCAGCAGCCGAGAGGGGGCGGGAAATAATCAGCCCCAGCATTTT. This sequence joins TRBV11-2 and TRBJ1-5, with 7 bases lining up with TRBD1. V was clipped by 5 bases and J by 4 bases; unmatched bases: 11. Per the germline V gene, CDR1 is SGHAT and CDR2 is FQNNGV. The CDR3 length is 16 residues.

Only a few counts were recorded for this clone. This chain connects TRBV6-8 to TRBJ1-4, with 9 bases identical to TRBD1. CDR1 and CDR2 (germline): MNHGY, SAAAGT. With 7 bases clipped from V and 8 bases from J, the junction kept 11 bases outside the gene matches. This CDR3 comprises 15 residues. The DNA of the CDR3 is TGTGCCAGCACTCTGGACAGGGGATTGTGCGAAAAACTGTTTTTT. It is translated as CASTLDRGLCEKLFF.

The J gene is TRBJ1-2, the V gene TRBV27; D possibly corresponds to TRBD1 (5 bases). Germline-derived CDR1 and CDR2 are MNHEY and SMNVEV (reference sequence). This CDR3 contains 14 residues. The ends were cut back, 5 bases at V and 3 bases at J, with 13 bases in the middle. CDR3 residues: CASSNLPGYYGYTF. The CDR3 DNA follows: TGTGCCAGCAGTAACCTCCCAGGGTACTATGGCTACACCTTC.

The chain employs TRBV5-1 and TRBJ2-7; D is undetermined. The CDR3 has 15 amino acids. CDR1 is SGHRS, CDR2 YFSETQ, per germline. The V end lost 0 bases, the J end lost 2 bases, and 12 bases lay between the germline ends. CDR3 sequence: CASSLAAGWTYEQYF. Here the CDR3 DNA reads TGCGCCAGCAGCTTGGCGGCAGGATGGACCTACGAGCAGTACTTC.

The chain uses TRBV15 and TRBJ2-6; D gene uncertain. The CDR3 is made up of 15 amino acids. From germline, CDR1 is LNHNV and CDR2 YYDKDF (reference sequence). Trimming shortened V by 6 bases and J by 3 bases, and 12 bases separated the two germline ends. CDR3 sequence (DNA): TGTGCCACCAGAGAGTCCGTCGGTGGGGCCAACGTCCTGACTTTC. This gives the protein CATRESVGGANVLTF.

The table lists this clone with a few counts. The V call is TRBV27, the J call TRBJ1-6; 7 bases are shared with TRBD1. Germline CDR1 and CDR2: MNHEY and SMNVEV (reference sequence). There are 14 residues in the CDR3. The V gene end was trimmed by 4 bases and the J gene end by 11 bases; junction bases not matched to a gene: 8. Here the CDR3 DNA reads TGTGCCAGCAGTTCGACAGGGCTGGGTGCACCCCTCCACTTT. It codes for CASSSTGLGAPLHF.

V is TRBV7-9 and J is TRBJ1-5, with 8 positions matching TRBD1. The trim removed 1 base at V and 11 bases at J, leaving 16 bases unmatched. Germline CDR1 and CDR2: SEHNR and FQNEAQ (reference sequence). This CDR3 is 17 amino acids long. As DNA, the CDR3 is TGTGCCAGCAGCTTAGACGTGGTTGGACAGGGACTAATGTCCCAGCATTTT. The encoded protein is CASSLDVVGQGLMSQHF.

The chain combines TRBV5-1 with TRBJ2-7; 14 bases match TRBD2. Germline trimming cut 4 bases from V and 3 bases from J; bases unmatched to any gene: 12. The CDR3 is 18 residues long. Germline V lookup: CDR1 SGHRS, CDR2 YFSETQ. CDR3 sequence reads: CASSTLTSGGALGYEQYF. For the CDR3, the DNA is TGCGCCAGCAGCACTTTGACTAGCGGGGGGGCCCTGGGCTACGAGCAGTACTTC.

This clone was seen just once. J is TRBJ2-5 and V is TRBV18, with 8 bases fitting TRBD1. CDR1 and CDR2 from the germline V gene are KGHSH and LQKENI. V gave up 4 bases and J gave up 4 bases; unmatched junction bases: 8. The CDR3 contains 15 residues. CDR3 loop: CASSQKTGVGETQYF. DNA of the CDR3: TGTGCCAGCTCACAAAAGACAGGGGTCGGAGAGACCCAGTACTTC.